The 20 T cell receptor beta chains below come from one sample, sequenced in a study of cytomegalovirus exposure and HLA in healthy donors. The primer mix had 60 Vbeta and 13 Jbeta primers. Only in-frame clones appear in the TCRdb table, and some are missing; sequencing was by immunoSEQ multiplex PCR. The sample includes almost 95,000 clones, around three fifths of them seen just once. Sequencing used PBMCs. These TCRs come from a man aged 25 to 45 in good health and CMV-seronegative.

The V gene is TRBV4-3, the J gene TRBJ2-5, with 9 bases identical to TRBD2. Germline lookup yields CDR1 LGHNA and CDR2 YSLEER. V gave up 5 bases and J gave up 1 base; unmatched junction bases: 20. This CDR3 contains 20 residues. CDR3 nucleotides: TGCGCCAGCAGCTCCAAGGGATCGGCTAGCGGGATACTCCTCCAAGAGACCCAGTACTTC. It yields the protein CASSSKGSASGILLQETQYF.

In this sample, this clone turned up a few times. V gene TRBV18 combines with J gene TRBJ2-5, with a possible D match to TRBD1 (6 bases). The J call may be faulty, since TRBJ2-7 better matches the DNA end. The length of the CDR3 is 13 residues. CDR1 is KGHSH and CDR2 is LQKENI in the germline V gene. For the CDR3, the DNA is TGTGCCAGCTCTACGGGCCAGGGGTACGAGCAGTACTTC. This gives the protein CASSTGQGYEQYF.

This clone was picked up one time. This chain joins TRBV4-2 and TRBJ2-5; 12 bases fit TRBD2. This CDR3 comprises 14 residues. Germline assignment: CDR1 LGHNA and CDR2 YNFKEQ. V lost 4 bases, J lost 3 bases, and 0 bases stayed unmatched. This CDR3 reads CASSPSGGEETQYF. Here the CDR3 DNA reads TGTGCCAGCAGCCCTAGCGGGGGGGAAGAGACCCAGTACTTC.

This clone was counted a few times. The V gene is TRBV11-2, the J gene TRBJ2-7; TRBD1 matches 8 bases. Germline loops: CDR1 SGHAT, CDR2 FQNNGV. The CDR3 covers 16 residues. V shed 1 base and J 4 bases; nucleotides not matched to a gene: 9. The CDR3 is CASSLVGQGAIYEQYF. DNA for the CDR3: TGTGCCAGCAGCTTAGTAGGGCAGGGGGCTATTTACGAGCAGTACTTC.

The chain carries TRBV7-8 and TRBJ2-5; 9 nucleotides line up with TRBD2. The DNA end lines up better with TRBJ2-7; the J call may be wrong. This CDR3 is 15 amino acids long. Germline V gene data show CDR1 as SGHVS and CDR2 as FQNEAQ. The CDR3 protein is CASSPTGTSSHEQYF. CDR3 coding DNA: TGTGCCAGCAGCCCGACCGGGACTAGCAGCCACGAGCAGTACTTC.

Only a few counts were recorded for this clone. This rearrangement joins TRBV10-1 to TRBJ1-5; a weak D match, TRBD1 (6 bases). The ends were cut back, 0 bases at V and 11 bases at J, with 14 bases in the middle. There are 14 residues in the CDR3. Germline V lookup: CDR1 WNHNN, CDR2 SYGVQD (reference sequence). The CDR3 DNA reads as TGCGCCAGCAGTGAGTCGACAGCCCAGGGGTCCCAGCATTTT. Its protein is CASSESTAQGSQHF.

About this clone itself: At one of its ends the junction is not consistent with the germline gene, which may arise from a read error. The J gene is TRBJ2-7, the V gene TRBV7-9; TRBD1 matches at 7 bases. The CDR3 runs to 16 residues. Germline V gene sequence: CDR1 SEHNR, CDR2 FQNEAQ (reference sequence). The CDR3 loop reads CSSSFGQRDSTYEQYF. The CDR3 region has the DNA TGTTCCAGCAGCTTCGGGCAAAGGGACAGCACCTACGAGCAGTACTTC.

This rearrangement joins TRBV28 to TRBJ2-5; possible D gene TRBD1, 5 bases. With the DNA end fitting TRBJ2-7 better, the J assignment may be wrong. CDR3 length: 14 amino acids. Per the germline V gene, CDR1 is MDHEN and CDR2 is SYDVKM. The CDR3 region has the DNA TGTGCCAGCGGCAGAACAGGCCTTTCCTACGAGCAGTACTTC. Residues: CASGRTGLSYEQYF.

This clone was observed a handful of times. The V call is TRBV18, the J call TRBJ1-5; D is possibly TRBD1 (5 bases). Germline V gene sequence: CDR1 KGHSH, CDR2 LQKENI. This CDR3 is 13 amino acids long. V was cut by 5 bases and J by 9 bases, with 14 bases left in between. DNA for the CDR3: TGTGCCAGCTCAGACACTACCGGGGGGCCCCAGCATTTT. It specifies CASSDTTGGPQHF.

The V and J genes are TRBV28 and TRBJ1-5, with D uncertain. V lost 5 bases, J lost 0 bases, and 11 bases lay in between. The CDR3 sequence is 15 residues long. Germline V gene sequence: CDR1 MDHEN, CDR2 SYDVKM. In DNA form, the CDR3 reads TGTGCCAGCAGTCCACCCAGTTATAGCAATCAGCCCCAGCATTTT. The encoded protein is CASSPPSYSNQPQHF. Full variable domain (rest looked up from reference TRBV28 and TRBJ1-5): DVKVTQSSRYLVKRTGEKVFLECVQDMDHENMFWYRQDPGLGLRLIYFSYDVKMKEKGDIPEGYSVSREKKERFSLILESASTNQTSMYLCASSPPSYSNQPQHFGDGTRLSIL.

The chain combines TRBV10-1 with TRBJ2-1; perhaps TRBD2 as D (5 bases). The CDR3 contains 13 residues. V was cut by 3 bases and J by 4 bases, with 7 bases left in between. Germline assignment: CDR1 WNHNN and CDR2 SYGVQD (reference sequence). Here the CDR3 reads CASSDTRYNEQFF. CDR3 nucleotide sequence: TGCGCCAGCAGTGACACTAGGTACAATGAGCAGTTCTTC.

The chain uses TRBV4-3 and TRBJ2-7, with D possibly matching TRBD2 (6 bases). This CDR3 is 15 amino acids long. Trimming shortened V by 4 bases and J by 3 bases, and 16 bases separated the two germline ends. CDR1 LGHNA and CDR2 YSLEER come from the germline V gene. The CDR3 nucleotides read TGCGCCAGCAGCCTACGTCGGGGGACCAACTACGAGCAGTACTTC. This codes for CASSLRRGTNYEQYF.

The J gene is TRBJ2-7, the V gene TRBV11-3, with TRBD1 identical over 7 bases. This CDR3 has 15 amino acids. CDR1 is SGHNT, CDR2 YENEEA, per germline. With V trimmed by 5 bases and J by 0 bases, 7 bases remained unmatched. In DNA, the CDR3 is TGTGCCAGCAGCCCCCGGGACAGTGACTCCTACGAGCAGTACTTC. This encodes CASSPRDSDSYEQYF.

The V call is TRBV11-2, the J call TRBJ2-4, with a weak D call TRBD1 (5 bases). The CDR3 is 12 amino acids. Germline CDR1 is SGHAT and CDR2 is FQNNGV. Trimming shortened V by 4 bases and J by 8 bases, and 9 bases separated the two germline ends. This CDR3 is CASSWKGDIQYF. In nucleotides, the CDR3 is TGTGCCAGCAGCTGGAAAGGGGACATTCAGTACTTC.

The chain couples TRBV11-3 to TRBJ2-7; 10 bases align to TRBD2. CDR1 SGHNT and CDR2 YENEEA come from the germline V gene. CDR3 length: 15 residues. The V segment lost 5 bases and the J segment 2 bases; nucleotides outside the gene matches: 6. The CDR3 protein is CASSRTSGATYEQYF. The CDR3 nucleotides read TGTGCCAGCAGCCGTACTAGCGGGGCCACCTACGAGCAGTACTTC.

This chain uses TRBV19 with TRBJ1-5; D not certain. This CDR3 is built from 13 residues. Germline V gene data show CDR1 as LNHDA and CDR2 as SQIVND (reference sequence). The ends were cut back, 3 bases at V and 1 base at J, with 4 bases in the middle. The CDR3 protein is CASSMQSNQPQHF. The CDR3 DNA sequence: TGTGCCAGTAGTATGCAGAGCAATCAGCCCCAGCATTTT.

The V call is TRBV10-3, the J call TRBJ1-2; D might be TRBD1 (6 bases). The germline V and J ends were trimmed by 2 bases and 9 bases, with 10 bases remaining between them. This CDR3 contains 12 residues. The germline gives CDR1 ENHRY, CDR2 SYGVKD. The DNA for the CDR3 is TGTGCCATCAGTGAGGGGGACACCAGCTACACCTTC. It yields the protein CAISEGDTSYTF.

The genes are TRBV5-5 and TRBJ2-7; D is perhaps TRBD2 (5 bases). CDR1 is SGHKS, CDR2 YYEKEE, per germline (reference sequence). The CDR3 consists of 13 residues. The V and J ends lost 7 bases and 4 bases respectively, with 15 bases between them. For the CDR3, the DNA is TGTGCCAGCTCTGATGGGTGGGAGTACGAGCAGTACTTC. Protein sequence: CASSDGWEYEQYF.

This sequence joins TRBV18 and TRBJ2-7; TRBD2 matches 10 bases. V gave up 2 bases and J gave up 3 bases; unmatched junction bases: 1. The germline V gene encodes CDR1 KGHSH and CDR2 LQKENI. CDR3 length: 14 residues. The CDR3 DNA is TGTGCCAGCTCACCAAGGACTAGCGGCTACGAGCAGTACTTC. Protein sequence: CASSPRTSGYEQYF. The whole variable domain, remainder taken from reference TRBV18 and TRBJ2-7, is NAGVMQNPRHLVRRRGQEARLRCSPMKGHSHVYWYRQLPEEGLKFMVYLQKENIIDESGMPKERFSAEFPKEGPSILRIQQVVRGDSAAYFCASSPRTSGYEQYFGPGTRLTVT.

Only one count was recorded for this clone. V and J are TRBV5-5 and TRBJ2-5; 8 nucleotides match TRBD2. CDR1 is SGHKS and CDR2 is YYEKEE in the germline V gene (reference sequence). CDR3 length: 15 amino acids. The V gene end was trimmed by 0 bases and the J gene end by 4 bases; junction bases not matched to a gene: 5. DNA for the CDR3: TGTGCCAGCAGCTTGGTGCGGGGGGACGGAGAGACCCAGTACTTC. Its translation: CASSLVRGDGETQYF.